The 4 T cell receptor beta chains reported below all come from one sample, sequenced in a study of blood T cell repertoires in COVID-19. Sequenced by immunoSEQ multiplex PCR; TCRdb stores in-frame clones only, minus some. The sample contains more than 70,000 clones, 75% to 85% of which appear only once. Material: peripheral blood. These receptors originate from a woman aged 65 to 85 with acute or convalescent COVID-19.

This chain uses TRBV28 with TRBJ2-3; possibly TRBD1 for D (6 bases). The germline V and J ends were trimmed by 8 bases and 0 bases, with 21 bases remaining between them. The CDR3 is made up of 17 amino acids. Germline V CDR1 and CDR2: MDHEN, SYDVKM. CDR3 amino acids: CASWGRVIPRSTDTQYF. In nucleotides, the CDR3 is TGTGCCAGCTGGGGGCGGGTAATCCCCCGCAGCACAGATACGCAGTATTTT.

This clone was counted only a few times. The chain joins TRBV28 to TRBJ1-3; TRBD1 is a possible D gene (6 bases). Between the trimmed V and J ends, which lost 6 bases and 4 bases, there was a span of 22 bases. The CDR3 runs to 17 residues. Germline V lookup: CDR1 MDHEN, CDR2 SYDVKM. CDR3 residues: CASSPTHTGSAGNTIYF. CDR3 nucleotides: TGTGCCAGCAGCCCGACCCATACAGGGTCGGCCGGAAACACCATATATTTT.

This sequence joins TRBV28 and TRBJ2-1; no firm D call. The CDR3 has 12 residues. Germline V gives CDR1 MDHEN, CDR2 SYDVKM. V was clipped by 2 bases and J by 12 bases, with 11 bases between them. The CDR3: CASSLSGLGQFF. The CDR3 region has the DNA TGTGCCAGCAGTTTAAGTGGGCTCGGGCAGTTCTTC.

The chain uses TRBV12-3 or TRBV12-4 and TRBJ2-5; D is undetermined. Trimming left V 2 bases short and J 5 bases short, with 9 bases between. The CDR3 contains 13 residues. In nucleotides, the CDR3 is TGTGCCAGCAGTTTAATTGGCGGCGAGACCCAGTACTTC. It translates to CASSLIGGETQYF.